Sequencing of this TCR beta chain was carried out in a study of blood T cell repertoires in COVID-19. Study-level information: Acute-phase and convalescent COVID-19 samples originated in the United States, Italy and Spain. PBMCs, B-cell-depleted T cells, or T cells were the source of the cDNA or gDNA that made up the material.

Here immunoSEQ multiplex PCR was the method, and the copy in TCRdb shows in-frame clones only, minus some. Of about 250,000 clones detected, around 85% appear once; the ten largest clones hold about 9%. The specimen sequenced was peripheral blood. The source is a man older than 75 with acute or convalescent COVID-19.

This CDR3 is CASSGRDRGRGKLFF. DNA of the CDR3: TGTGCCAGCAGTGGACGGGACAGGGGGCGGGGAAAACTGTTTTTT. This sequence joins TRBV25-1 and TRBJ1-4; 12 nucleotides match TRBD1. V shed 4 bases and J 10 bases; nucleotides not matched to a gene: 7. This CDR3 region has 15 residues. In germline, CDR1 is MGHDK, CDR2 SYGVNS.